These 26 T cell receptor beta chains were sequenced from one sample in a study of vaccination effects on CD4 cells after COVID-19. Antigen-specific CD4+ T cells were expanded with viral peptide pools in the ViraFEST assay before sequencing. The culture ran for roughly ten days before CD4+ T cells were isolated. The person was diagnosed with PCR-confirmed SARS-CoV-2 infection between March and December 2020. Antigen specificity for these receptors is unknown. The method was immunoSEQ multiplex PCR; TCRdb's version includes in-frame clones alone and lacks a portion of them. The sample records 30,000 to 35,000 clones, about two thirds being singletons. The input for sequencing was CD4+ T cells from PBMCs cultured with a peptide pool, taken before COVID-19 vaccination. These receptors came from a human donor who had a prior SARS-CoV-2 infection.

The V and J genes are TRBV15 and TRBJ2-7; D is ambiguous. With 1 base removed from V and 3 bases from J, the gap between germline ends came to 10 bases. There are 14 residues in the CDR3. Germline V gene sequence: CDR1 LNHNV, CDR2 YYDKDF (reference sequence). The chain's CDR3 is CATSRGGGYYEQYF. In DNA, the CDR3 is TGTGCCACCAGCAGAGGAGGTGGGTACTACGAGCAGTACTTC.

This clone has just one count. The rearrangement links TRBV11-2 to TRBJ2-5; D is uncertain. Germline V gene sequence: CDR1 SGHAT, CDR2 FQNNGV. Trimming removed 3 bases from V and 8 bases from J, with 22 bases in between. The CDR3 loop spans 16 amino acids. CDR3 sequence: CASSFSPRTIESTQYF. Here the CDR3 DNA reads TGTGCCAGCAGCTTTTCTCCACGAACTATTGAGTCAACCCAGTACTTC.

The CDR3 nucleotides read TGTGCCAGCAGCTTAGAGAGACAGGGCACCATATATTTT. Translating it yields CASSLERQGTIYF. The chain links TRBV7-8 to TRBJ1-3; 7 nucleotides match TRBD1. The CDR3 consists of 13 residues. CDR1 is SGHVS, CDR2 FQNEAQ, per germline. The trim removed 1 base at V and 9 bases at J, leaving 3 bases unmatched. Complete variable domain (other parts from reference TRBV7-8 and TRBJ1-3): GAGVSQSPRYKVAKRGQDVALRCDPISGHVSLFWYQQALGQGPEFLTYFQNEAQLDKSGLPSDRFFAERPEGSVSTLKIQRTQQEDSAVYLCASSLERQGTIYFGEGSWLTVV.

The chain links TRBV12-3 or TRBV12-4 to TRBJ2-3; TRBD2 is a possible D gene (7 bases). This CDR3 spans 12 amino acids. The V gene lost 8 bases and the J gene lost 4 bases, with 10 bases spanning the gap. CDR3 amino acids: CASGGASDTQYF. For the CDR3, the DNA is TGTGCCAGCGGGGGGGCCTCAGATACGCAGTATTTT.

The gene calls are TRBV5-5 and TRBJ1-5; D unclear. The germline V gene encodes CDR1 SGHKS and CDR2 YYEKEE (reference sequence). Between the trimmed V and J ends, which lost 2 bases and 5 bases, there was a span of 8 bases. This CDR3 comprises 13 residues. The CDR3 DNA reads TGTGCCAGCAGCTTCGATTTATATCAGCCCCAGCATTTT. This encodes CASSFDLYQPQHF.

This chain connects TRBV13 to TRBJ2-5; no reliable D call. Germline lookup yields CDR1 PRHDT and CDR2 FYEKMQ (reference sequence). This CDR3 contains 13 residues. Trimming took off 5 bases at V and 4 bases at J, with 11 bases between the two ends. CDR3 residues: CASSLLGLETQYF. The CDR3 DNA is TGTGCCAGCAGCCTGTTAGGTTTAGAGACCCAGTACTTC.

This chain joins TRBV10-3 and TRBJ1-2, with D possibly matching TRBD1 (5 bases). The V gene's germline CDR1 is ENHRY and CDR2 SYGVKD. Trimming left V 0 bases short and J 2 bases short, with 7 bases between. The CDR3 length is 14 residues. CDR3 bases: TGTGCCATCAGTGAGTCGGGGGGGAACTATGGCTACACCTTC. Amino acids: CAISESGGNYGYTF.

The chain combines TRBV9 with TRBJ1-3, with 8 positions matching TRBD1. V lost 2 bases and J lost 7; bases outside the gene matches: 5. The germline V gene encodes CDR1 SGDLS and CDR2 YYNGEE. This CDR3 has 14 residues. CDR3 DNA: TGTGCCAGCAGCGTGACAGGGGATGGCAACACCATATATTTT. It translates to CASSVTGDGNTIYF.

This chain joins TRBV5-8 and TRBJ2-7; no firm D call. CDR3 length: 13 residues. The germline V gene encodes CDR1 SGHTS and CDR2 YDEGEE. V was shortened by 9 bases and J by 5 bases, with 18 bases between the two germline ends. The CDR3 nucleotides read TGTGCCATCCAATGGAACCCTCAAAACGAGCAGTACTTC. Translated, it gives CAIQWNPQNEQYF.

The V call is TRBV19, the J call TRBJ1-2, with D maybe TRBD1 (5 bases). From germline, CDR1 is LNHDA and CDR2 SQIVND (reference sequence). There are 13 residues in the CDR3. V lost 3 bases, J lost 6 bases, and 11 bases lay in between. The CDR3 nucleotides are TGTGCCAGTAGTATCGGAGGGACCCATGGCTACACCTTC. Protein product: CASSIGGTHGYTF.

The V gene is TRBV6-5, the J gene TRBJ2-7; TRBD2 agrees at 8 bases. The CDR3 runs 12 residues. Germline values: CDR1 MNHEY, CDR2 SVGAGI. The V gene end was trimmed by 5 bases and the J gene end by 9 bases; junction bases not matched to a gene: 6. CDR3 loop: CASSPVAGLQYF. The CDR3 DNA is TGTGCCAGCAGTCCCGTAGCGGGATTGCAGTACTTC.

The chain couples TRBV7-3 to TRBJ1-1; D is possibly TRBD1 (5 bases). Germline V gene lookup returns CDR1 SGHTA and CDR2 FQGTGA. The ends were cut back, 1 base at V and 3 bases at J, with 12 bases in the middle. CDR3 length: 15 residues. CDR3 sequence: CASSLKATGYTEAFF. Written as DNA, the CDR3 is TGTGCCAGCAGCTTAAAGGCTACAGGTTACACTGAAGCTTTCTTT.

The chain is built from TRBV9 and TRBJ2-3; 15 positions match TRBD2. Germline V gives CDR1 SGDLS, CDR2 YYNGEE. The CDR3 loop spans 18 amino acids. With V trimmed by 3 bases and J by 4 bases, 9 bases remained unmatched. This chain's CDR3 is CASSGGGLAGGMADTQYF. CDR3 in DNA: TGTGCCAGCAGCGGAGGGGGACTAGCGGGAGGAATGGCAGATACGCAGTATTTT. Using reference TRBV9 and TRBJ2-3 for the parts outside the CDR3, the full variable domain is DSGVTQTPKHLITATGQRVTLRCSPRSGDLSVYWYQQSLDQGLQFLIQYYNGEERAKGNILERFSAQQFPDLHSELNLSSLELGDSALYFCASSGGGLAGGMADTQYFGPGTRLTVL.

V is TRBV9 and J is TRBJ1-2; 8 nucleotides agree with TRBD1. The CDR3 sequence is 13 residues long. Per the germline V gene, CDR1 is SGDLS and CDR2 is YYNGEE. V gave up 0 bases and J gave up 7 bases; unmatched junction bases: 2. CDR3 sequence (DNA): TGTGCCAGCAGCGTAGAAGGACAGGGTGGCTACACCTTC. This sequence encodes CASSVEGQGGYTF.

In this sample, this clone turned up a few times. The rearrangement links TRBV18 to TRBJ2-2; 9 bases align to TRBD1. Germline CDR1 reads KGHSH; CDR2 reads LQKENI. There are 17 residues in the CDR3. J gave up 0 bases and V 1 base, and 3 bases lay outside the gene matches. The CDR3 DNA reads as TGTGCCAGCTCACCACTGACAGGGGGGTCGAACACCGGGGAGCTGTTTTTT. Translated, it gives CASSPLTGGSNTGELFF.

This clone showed up just once. This sequence joins TRBV7-3 and TRBJ2-7; D possibly uses TRBD1 or TRBD2 (6 bases each). The CDR3 loop spans 13 amino acids. Trimming shortened V by 2 bases and J by 8 bases, and 13 bases separated the two germline ends. The germline V gene has CDR1 SGHTA and CDR2 FQGTGA. The CDR3 loop reads CASSLALGGQQYF. For the CDR3, the DNA is TGTGCCAGCAGCTTAGCTTTGGGGGGCCAGCAGTACTTC. The whole variable domain, filled in from reference TRBV7-3 and TRBJ2-7, reads GAGVSQTPSNKVTEKGKYVELRCDPISGHTALYWYRQSLGQGPEFLIYFQGTGAADDSGLPNDRFFAVRPEGSVSTLKIQRTERGDSAVYLCASSLALGGQQYFGPGTRLTVT.

This chain connects TRBV2 to TRBJ1-2; TRBD1 might be the D (5 bases). The CDR3 runs to 13 residues. Deletions cut 2 bases from V and 3 bases from J, with 7 bases between. Germline V CDR1 and CDR2: SNHLY, FYNNEI. This chain's CDR3 is CASSEQGYYGYTF. For the CDR3, the DNA is TGTGCCAGCAGTGAACAGGGTTACTATGGCTACACCTTC.

This clone has just a few counts. The V and J genes are TRBV20-1 and TRBJ1-1, with D uncertain. The CDR3 covers 8 residues. The V gene's germline CDR1 is DFQATT and CDR2 SNEGSKA (reference sequence). Trimming pared 6 bases from V and 11 bases from J, leaving 7 bases between. Here the CDR3 reads CSAQYAFF. Written as DNA, the CDR3 is TGCAGTGCCCAGTACGCTTTCTTT.

This clone was found a few times. This specimen includes other DNA sequences encoding the same CDR3. V is TRBV7-3 and J is TRBJ2-2, with D possibly TRBD1 on 6 matching bases. The CDR3 extends over 14 amino acids. V was clipped by 2 bases and J by 5 bases, with 9 bases between them. The germline CDR1 and CDR2 sequences are SGHTA and FQGTGA. The CDR3 DNA sequence: TGTGCCAGCAGCTTACGAGGGGGAACCGGGGAGCTGTTTTTT. Protein sequence: CASSLRGGTGELFF.

This clone was counted between two and nine times. V gene TRBV7-6 combines with J gene TRBJ1-2; TRBD1 aligns across 9 bases. The V segment lost 6 bases and the J segment 4 bases; nucleotides outside the gene matches: 12. The CDR3 spans 16 residues. Germline-derived CDR1 and CDR2 are SGHVS and FNYEAQ. The CDR3: CASSLRPPGQGYGYTF. DNA for the CDR3: TGTGCCAGCAGTCTAAGGCCCCCGGGACAGGGCTATGGCTACACCTTC.

This clone was detected a few times. The rearrangement uses TRBV5-1 and TRBJ1-1; D possibly corresponds to TRBD1 (5 bases). V was cut by 4 bases and J by 2 bases, with 15 bases left in between. The V gene's germline CDR1 is SGHRS and CDR2 YFSETQ. The CDR3 spans 15 residues. The CDR3, as DNA: TGCGCCAGCAGCCTCATACCGGGACCCAACACTGAAGCTTTCTTT. Protein: CASSLIPGPNTEAFF.

The chain links TRBV11-2 to TRBJ2-1; no clear D gene. This CDR3 has 17 residues. Germline V gene sequence: CDR1 SGHAT, CDR2 FQNNGV. Between the trimmed V and J ends, which lost 5 bases and 2 bases, there was a span of 19 bases. The CDR3, as DNA: TGTGCCAGCAGCCACTACCCAGACCAACGCACCTACAATGAGCAGTTCTTC. It translates to CASSHYPDQRTYNEQFF. The full variable domain, its missing parts supplied by reference TRBV11-2 and TRBJ2-1, is EAGVAQSPRYKIIEKRQSVAFWCNPISGHATLYWYQQILGQGPKLLIQFQNNGVVDDSQLPKDRFSAERLKGVDSTLKIQPAKLEDSAVYLCASSHYPDQRTYNEQFFGPGTRLTVL.

V and J are TRBV6-6 and TRBJ2-2; D gene unclear. Germline V gene lookup returns CDR1 MNHNY and CDR2 SVGAGI (reference sequence). The CDR3 spans 14 residues. V shed 6 bases and J shed 1 base, with 9 bases lying between them. This CDR3 is CASRPRQNTGELFF. The CDR3 region has the DNA TGTGCCAGCAGACCTAGACAGAACACCGGGGAGCTGTTTTTT.

J is TRBJ1-5 and V is TRBV30; 8 nucleotides align to TRBD1. CDR3 length: 13 residues. V shed 1 base, J shed 5 bases, and the junction held 1 base outside the gene matches. The germline CDR1 and CDR2 sequences are GTSNPN and SVGIG (reference sequence). The CDR3 DNA is TGTGCCTGGAGTGCGGGACAGGATCAGCCCCAGCATTTT. Amino acid sequence: CAWSAGQDQPQHF. Full variable domain (rest looked up from reference TRBV30 and TRBJ1-5): SQTIHQWPATLVQPVGSPLSLECTVEGTSNPNLYWYRQAAGRGLQLLFYSVGIGQISSEVPQNLSASRPQDRQFILSSKKLLLSDSGFYLCAWSAGQDQPQHFGDGTRLSIL.

This rearrangement joins TRBV2 to TRBJ1-6, with a tentative D call TRBD1 (6 bases). The CDR3 is made up of 14 amino acids. V lost 7 bases and J 10 bases, leaving 17 bases between the germline ends. Germline assignment: CDR1 SNHLY and CDR2 FYNNEI. The CDR3 region has the DNA TGTGCCAGCATGCGGGGGCAGGGAAGCTCACCCCTCCACTTT. Protein product: CASMRGQGSSPLHF.

This clone turned up a few times. CDR3 sequence reads: CASSLAQLHEQYF. CDR3 coding DNA: TGCGCCAGCAGCTTGGCTCAGTTACACGAGCAGTACTTC. The chain carries TRBV5-1 and TRBJ2-7, with unresolved D. This CDR3 is 13 amino acids long. The germline CDR1 and CDR2 sequences are SGHRS and YFSETQ. Between the trimmed V and J ends, which lost 0 bases and 5 bases, there was a span of 9 bases.